A selection of T cell receptor beta chains follows, all from one sample in a study of blood T cell repertoires in COVID-19. Using immunoSEQ multiplex PCR, the repertoire was profiled, and TCRdb retains in-frame clones only, with some absent. Of fewer than 200,000 clones listed, about three quarters are singletons. What was sequenced was peripheral blood. The receptors derive from a woman aged 70-85 years with acute or convalescent COVID-19. The CDR3 runs from the conserved cysteine through the conserved F or W. D genes are given only for firm matches. Size values are once, few and many counts, or a class for expanded clones, and some rows have none.

size	V	D	J	CDR3	DNA
NA	TRBV27	TRBD1	TRBJ2-2	CASSFLTGVDTGELFF	TGTGCCAGCAGTTTCTTGACAGGGGTGGACACCGGGGAGCTGTTTTTT
NA	TRBV7-2	NA	TRBJ1-2	CASSLSKIEVTGYTF	TGTGCCAGCAGCCTCTCCAAAATAGAGGTCACCGGCTACACCTTC
once	TRBV15	NA	TRBJ1-5	CATSRRGNQPQHF	TGTGCCACCAGCAGGCGCGGTAATCAGCCCCAGCATTTT
NA	TRBV6-6	TRBD2	TRBJ2-1	CASSPPWSGTVNEQFF	TGTGCCAGCAGTCCCCCATGGAGCGGGACTGTCAATGAGCAGTTCTTC
once	TRBV5-1	NA	TRBJ1-2	CASSLKGDYGYTF	TGCGCCAGCAGCCTCAAGGGAGACTATGGCTACACCTTC
NA	TRBV5-5	NA	TRBJ2-5	CASSFLAGETQYF	TGTGCCAGCAGCTTCTTGGCGGGAGAGACCCAGTACTTC
once	TRBV7-3	TRBD2	TRBJ2-1	CASSPSSGRPNEQFF	TGTGCCAGCAGCCCTTCTAGCGGGCGCCCCAATGAGCAGTTCTTC
NA	TRBV5-1	NA	TRBJ2-7	CASSERPPRQYEQYF	TGCGCCAGCAGCGAACGACCGCCGCGACAATACGAGCAGTACTTC
NA	TRBV4-2	TRBD2	TRBJ2-1	CASSQVTSGMNEQFF	TGTGCCAGCAGCCAAGTGACTAGCGGGATGAATGAGCAGTTCTTC
NA	TRBV14	NA	TRBJ2-5	CASSQQTGKQETQYF	TGTGCCAGCAGCCAACAAACAGGGAAACAAGAGACCCAGTACTTC
NA	TRBV11-3	NA	TRBJ2-3	CASSLGASSTDTQYF	TGTGCCAGCAGCTTGGGAGCCTCTAGCACAGATACGCAGTATTTT
NA	TRBV3-1/TRBV3-2	TRBD1	TRBJ1-2	CASSQVVSGGAYYGYTF	TGTGCCAGCAGCCAAGTGGTTTCAGGGGGTGCCTACTATGGCTACACCTTC
NA	TRBV24-1	TRBD2	TRBJ2-2	CATSVTGGLGELFF	TGTGCCACCAGTGTTACGGGGGGACTCGGGGAGCTGTTTTTT
NA	TRBV10-1	TRBD1	TRBJ2-7	CASRAGQGSDEQYF	TGCGCCAGCAGGGCCGGACAGGGGAGCGACGAGCAGTACTTC
NA	TRBV11-2	TRBD2	TRBJ2-7	CASSWGGTSGRNYEQYF	TGTGCCAGCAGCTGGGGGGGGACTAGCGGGAGGAACTACGAGCAGTACTTC
NA	TRBV5-5	TRBD2	TRBJ2-6	CASRGLAGRSGANVLTF	TGTGCCAGCAGAGGGCTAGCGGGAAGGTCTGGGGCCAACGTCCTGACTTTC
NA	TRBV19	NA	TRBJ2-1	CASTEGEGTPAFF	TGTGCCAGTACCGAGGGGGAAGGAACCCCAGCGTTCTTC
NA	TRBV14	NA	TRBJ1-4	CASSQDRTVNEKLFF	TGTGCCAGCAGCCAAGATCGGACAGTCAATGAAAAACTGTTTTTT
NA	TRBV24-1	TRBD1	TRBJ1-5	CATRGTGDAQPQHF	TGTGCCACCAGGGGGACAGGGGATGCTCAGCCCCAGCATTTT
NA	TRBV7-3	NA	TRBJ2-2	CASSLSVAGDGTGELFF	TGTGCCAGCAGCTTAAGTGTGGCAGGGGATGGCACCGGGGAGCTGTTTTTT
NA	TRBV12-5	TRBD2	TRBJ2-2	CASGFGGLAGGGELFF	TGTGCTAGTGGTTTTGGGGGACTAGCAGGAGGAGGGGAGCTGTTTTTT
once	TRBV3-1/TRBV3-2	TRBD2	TRBJ2-3	CASSPLWGRAGDTQYF	TGTGCCAGCAGCCCTCTTTGGGGGAGGGCCGGAGATACGCAGTATTTT
NA	TRBV19	TRBD1	TRBJ2-7	CASSINRDSRFYEQYF	TGTGCCAGTAGTATAAATAGGGACAGCCGATTCTACGAGCAGTACTTC
NA	TRBV27	NA	TRBJ1-1	CASSLQAELNTEAFF	TGTGCCAGCAGTTTACAGGCCGAATTGAACACTGAAGCTTTCTTT
NA	TRBV6-5	NA	TRBJ2-7	CASTLREPYEQYF	TGTGCCAGTACCCTTCGGGAACCCTACGAGCAGTACTTC
NA	TRBV4-2	NA	TRBJ1-5	CASSQDGGGEPQHF	TGTGCCAGCAGCCAAGATGGAGGGGGGGAGCCCCAGCATTTT
NA	TRBV3-1/TRBV3-2	NA	TRBJ2-3	CASSPKPSNTQYF	TGTGCCAGCAGCCCAAAACCCTCTAATACGCAGTATTTT
NA	TRBV6-4	NA	TRBJ2-2	CASSSHQGIGELFF	TGTGCCAGCAGCTCGCACCAGGGGATCGGGGAGCTGTTTTTT
once	TRBV27	NA	TRBJ1-6	CASTSGRTSPLHF	TGTGCCAGCACTAGCGGCCGAACTTCACCCCTCCACTTT